This T cell receptor beta chain was sequenced for a study of OX40 agonist ivuxolimab in advanced cancers. Broadly, across the study: The costimulatory receptor OX40 (CD134) was targeted by ivuxolimab, a fully human IgG2 agonistic monoclonal antibody. Intravenous ivuxolimab was administered to patients every 2 weeks at six dose levels: 0.01, 0.1, 0.3, 1.5, 3 and 10 mg/kg. Prior anti-PD-1, anti-PD-L1 or anti-CTLA-4 therapy was permitted, and checkpoint inhibitors had been received by 40% to 50% of dose-escalation patients. Partial responses occurred in three dose-escalation patients: two with cutaneous melanoma and one with hepatocellular carcinoma. The point of sequencing TCRbeta in the periphery was to test whether ivuxolimab changed TCR sequence diversity and drove clonal T-cell expansion. A male proportion of roughly 85% and a mean age of roughly 55 years, ranging from roughly 20 to 80, were recorded for the dose-escalation cohort. The paper covers the monotherapy dose-escalation part of the phase I ivuxolimab trial, which included N of about 56 patients. Of the approximately 50 patients in dose escalation, about 20 had hepatocellular carcinoma, some 15 had melanoma, 9 had renal cell carcinoma and 9 had head and neck cancer. What the research found in general, with its limitations: At doses from 0.1 to 3.0 mg/kg, clonal expansion was seen in both CD4+ and CD8+ blood T cells between baseline and week 6. Which antigens the clonally expanded peripheral T cells were specific for was not determined. After ivuxolimab, expanded clones were on average more numerous among CD8+ T cells than among CD4+ T cells. Low levels of normalized T-cell clonal expansion were also shown by some nonresponding patients. Partial responders in the 0.1-3.0 mg/kg groups had among the lowest normalized peripheral clonal expansion, especially among CD8+ T cells.

The trial excluded patients who had a history of autoimmune disease or who were on systemic immunosuppression. In every dose cohort, peripheral blood was drawn for TCR sequencing at baseline, cycle 4 day 1, and cycle 7 day 1. The samples were taken from a phase I, first-in-human, multicenter, open-label dose-escalation trial of ivuxolimab. Adults with locally advanced or metastatic melanoma, renal cell, hepatocellular, or head and neck squamous cell carcinoma were enrolled in the trial. Before TCR sequencing, CD4+ T cells and CD8+ T cells from peripheral blood were sorted into separate populations. The germline V gene specifies SGHRS as CDR1 and YFSETQ as CDR2. Unmatched junction bases come to 5, with V trimmed by 1 base and J by 2 bases. The CDR3 goes from the cysteine to the phenylalanine over 16 residues. Of the read, only the CDR3 DNA is kept; its 48 bases are in frame from base 1. To sequence the TCRbeta CDR3 region, genomic DNA was isolated from the sorted cells. The immunoSEQ Assay was used for sequencing of TCRbeta CDR3 regions. The table was pulled from immuneACCESS by TCRdb, which kept in-frame rearrangements only. Such tables lose some clones; where checked, under half of the loss comes from unresolved V genes, and the rest has no known cause. The sample table contains around 10,000 clones; only one count was recorded for around 79% of them. Less than 25% of the sample belongs to the ten largest clones.

Note on this clone: Its antigen remains unidentified. Base qualities are not at hand, and no much larger clone is one base apart.

This clonotype originated in an adult with an advanced solid tumor such as melanoma, head and neck, liver or kidney cancer. Specimen: CD4+ or CD8+ T cells sorted from blood, collected in a trial of the OX40 agonist ivuxolimab. The chain links TRBV5-1 with TRBJ2-3; a stretch of 9 junction bases matches TRBD2. The CDR3 region reads CASSLLASGNTDTQYF. The DNA sequence is TGCGCCAGCAGCTTGCTGGCTAGCGGGAACACAGATACGCAGTATTTT.